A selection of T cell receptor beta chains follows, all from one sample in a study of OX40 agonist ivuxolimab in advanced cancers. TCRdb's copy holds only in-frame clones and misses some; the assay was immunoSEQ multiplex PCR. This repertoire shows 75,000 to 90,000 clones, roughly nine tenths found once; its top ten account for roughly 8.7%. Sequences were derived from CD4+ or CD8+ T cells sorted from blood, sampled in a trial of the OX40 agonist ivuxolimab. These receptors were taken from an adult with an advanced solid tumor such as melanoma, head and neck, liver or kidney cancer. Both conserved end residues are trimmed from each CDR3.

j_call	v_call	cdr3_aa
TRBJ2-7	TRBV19	ASSAVDVYEQY
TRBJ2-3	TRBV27	ASSLGPPIYTDTQY
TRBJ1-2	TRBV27	ASSFQGSTGYT
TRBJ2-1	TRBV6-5	ASSPDWAYNEQF
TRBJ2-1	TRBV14	ASSQGGLNYNEQF
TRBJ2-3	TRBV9	ASSVGSGGSTDTQY
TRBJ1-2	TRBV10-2	ASKPTDRDYGYT
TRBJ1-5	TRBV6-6	ASSYFGQVDYQPQH
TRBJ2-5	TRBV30	AVYGTGWETQY
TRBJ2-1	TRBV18	ASSRGTSGIYNEQF
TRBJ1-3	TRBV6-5	ASSYPGSGNTIY
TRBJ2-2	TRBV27	ASSPSWTGELF
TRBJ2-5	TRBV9	ASSVAETQY
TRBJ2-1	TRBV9	ASSVVRDFGDEQF
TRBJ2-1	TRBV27	ATPWDEQF
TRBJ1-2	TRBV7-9	ASSLRGQETFYGYT
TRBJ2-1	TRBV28	ASSPTGLNEQF
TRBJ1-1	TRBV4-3	ASSQEEGVTEAF
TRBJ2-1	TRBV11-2	ASSLGISQDEQF
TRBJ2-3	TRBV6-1	ASSETLMSGAEGGTQY
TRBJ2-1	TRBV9	ASNLAGVGEQF
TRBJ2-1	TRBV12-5	ASGFARGGAYNEQF
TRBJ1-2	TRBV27	ASSPSFEGASGYT
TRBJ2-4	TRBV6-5	ASSGGLSGIQY
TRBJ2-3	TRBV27	ASSFAGTNTDTQY
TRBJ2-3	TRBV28	ASQGGGVTDTQY
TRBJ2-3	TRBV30	AWTLQTDTQY
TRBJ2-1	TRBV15	ATSRDPGAGFYNEQF
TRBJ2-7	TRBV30	AYVRGLNEQY
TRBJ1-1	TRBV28	ASSTGERNTEAF
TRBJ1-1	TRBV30	AWSALDRTNTEAF
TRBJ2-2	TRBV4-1	ASSPTQGLAGELF
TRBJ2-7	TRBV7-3	ASSLKVRRGLDEQY
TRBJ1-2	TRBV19	ASMEAGYGYT
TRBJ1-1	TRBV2	ASSEGPGTTEAF
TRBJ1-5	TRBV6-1	ASSEWAGSQPQH
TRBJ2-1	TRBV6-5	ASSSPNSYNEQF
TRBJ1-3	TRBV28	ASSLTPTSGNTIY
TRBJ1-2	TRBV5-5	ASSFLGGYT
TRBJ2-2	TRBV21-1	ASSKGWGRQQINTGELF